These T cell receptor beta chains were read from a single sample in a study of metastatic and nonmetastatic thyroid tumors. TCRdb re-called the PCR reads with MiXCR. The sample includes about 20,000 clones, 20% to 25% of them seen just once. Sequencing was done on a sample of blood. These TCRs come from a male donor with papillary thyroid cancer or a benign thyroid nodule (not recorded which). Some clones in this sample may be carry-over from other donors' samples. Each CDR3 is given with its conserved first and last residue. D genes are given only for firm matches. Not every row has a clone size; where given, it reads once, few, many or a size class.

CAWSVGYTEAFF TGTGCCTGGAGTGTGGGTTACACTGAAGCTTTCTTT TRBJ1-1 TRBV30 12 many -
CASGSVLSGGSGDEQYF TGTGCCAGCGGCTCGGTGCTTAGCGGGGGATCGGGGGACGAGCAGTACTTC TRBJ2-7 TRBV28 17 few TRBD2
CASSLGQGGNQPQHF TGTGCCAGCTCACTTGGACAGGGGGGCAATCAGCCCCAGCATTTT TRBJ1-5 TRBV18 15 many TRBD1
CASSDSIPGSSWANVLAF TGTGCCAGCAGTGACTCGATCCCAGGGAGCTCTTGGGCCAACGTCCTGGCTTTC TRBJ2-6 TRBV6-4 18 few -
CASSEAVAGPYYGYSF TGTGCCAGCAGTGAGGCCGTGGCCGGCCCATACTATGGGTACAGCTTC TRBJ1-2 TRBV6-1 16 - -
CASSETSPLHF TGTGCCAGCAGTGAAACTTCACCCCTCCACTTT TRBJ1-6 TRBV6-1 11 - -
CASSVEQGLSEAFF TGTGCCAGCAGCGTAGAACAGGGTCTCTCTGAAGCTTTCTTT TRBJ1-1 TRBV9 14 - -
CAWSVGEWDYGYTF TGTGCCTGGAGTGTGGGGGAATGGGACTATGGCTACACCTTC TRBJ1-2 TRBV30 14 once -
CAISESEVSNTEAFF TGTGCCATCAGTGAGTCGGAGGTCTCGAACACTGAAGCTTTCTTT TRBJ1-1 TRBV10-3 15 few -
CASSEPQGNYNEQFF TGTGCCAGCAGTGAACCGCAGGGGAACTACAATGAGCAGTTCTTC TRBJ2-1 TRBV6-1 15 many -
CASSPTGWLGNSF TGTGCCAGCTCACCGACAGGGTGGCTAGGTAACTCCTTC TRBJ1-2 TRBV18 13 - TRBD1